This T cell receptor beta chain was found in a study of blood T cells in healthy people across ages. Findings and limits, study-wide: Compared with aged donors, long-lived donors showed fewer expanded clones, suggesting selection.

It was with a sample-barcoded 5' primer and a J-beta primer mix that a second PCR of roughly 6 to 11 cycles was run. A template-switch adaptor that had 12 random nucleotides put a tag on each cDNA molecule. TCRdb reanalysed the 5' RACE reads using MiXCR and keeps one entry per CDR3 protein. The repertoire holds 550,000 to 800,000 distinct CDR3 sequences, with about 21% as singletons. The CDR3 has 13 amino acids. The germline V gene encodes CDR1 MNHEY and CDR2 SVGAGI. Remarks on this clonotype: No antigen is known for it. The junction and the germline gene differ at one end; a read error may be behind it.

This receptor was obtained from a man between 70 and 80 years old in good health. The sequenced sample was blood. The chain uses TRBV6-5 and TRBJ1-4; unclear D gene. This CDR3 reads CASRGSTNEKLFF. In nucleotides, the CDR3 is TGTGCCAGCAGGGGATCCACTAACGAAAAACTGTTTTTT.